Below, 19 T cell receptor beta chains from the same sample are listed, as sequenced in a study of CD8 T cell repertoires and HIV-1 epitope variants. Here immunoSEQ multiplex PCR was the method, and the copy in TCRdb shows in-frame clones only, minus some. The sample includes about 5,000 clones, around 71% of them seen just once. No antigens are known for them. The sequenced sample consisted of cultured CD8+ T cells derived from PBMCs. The source of these receptors is a male donor with HIV.

CDR3 DNA: TGTGCCAGGATCCCGGGACAGGGGGAGGATGAGCAGTTCTTC. It is translated as CARIPGQGEDEQFF. The chain uses TRBV27 and TRBJ2-1, with TRBD1 matching over 11 bases. The V gene end was trimmed by 9 bases and the J gene end by 8 bases; junction bases not matched to a gene: 9. Germline V lookup: CDR1 MNHEY, CDR2 SMNVEV (reference sequence). The CDR3 has 14 amino acids.

The chain couples TRBV28 to TRBJ2-1; 13 bases match TRBD2. The CDR3 is made up of 17 amino acids. The ends lost 5 bases at V and 3 bases at J; junction bases unmatched: 7. The germline V gene has CDR1 MDHEN and CDR2 SYDVKM. The CDR3 DNA is TGTGCCAGCAGTCCATGGACTAGCGGGAGTCTCTACAATGAGCAGTTCTTC. Translation: CASSPWTSGSLYNEQFF. Looking up the rest from reference TRBV28 and TRBJ2-1 gives the full variable domain: DVKVTQSSRYLVKRTGEKVFLECVQDMDHENMFWYRQDPGLGLRLIYFSYDVKMKEKGDIPEGYSVSREKKERFSLILESASTNQTSMYLCASSPWTSGSLYNEQFFGPGTRLTVL.

V is TRBV19 and J is TRBJ1-1; 7 nucleotides line up with TRBD1. V was pared by 3 bases and J by 3 bases, with 4 bases of the junction left unmatched. The CDR3 length is 14 residues. Germline CDR1 reads LNHDA; CDR2 reads SQIVND (reference sequence). The CDR3 is CASSIGRGDTEAFF. As DNA, the CDR3 is TGTGCCAGTAGTATCGGCAGGGGGGACACTGAAGCTTTCTTT.

CDR3 protein: CASSDRQGFSYEQYF. For the CDR3, the DNA is TGTGCCAGCAGCGATAGACAGGGGTTTTCTTACGAGCAGTACTTC. This sequence joins TRBV7-2 and TRBJ2-7; 8 positions agree with TRBD1. Germline V gene sequence: CDR1 SGHTA, CDR2 FQGNSA. The CDR3 sequence is 15 residues long. The J segment lost 4 bases and the V segment lost 5 bases, leaving 10 bases of the junction unmatched.

This sequence joins TRBV6-5 and TRBJ1-1; perhaps TRBD1 as D (6 bases). The germline gives CDR1 MNHEY, CDR2 SVGAGI. CDR3 length equals 15 residues. V lost 2 bases to trimming and J lost 1 base, with 11 bases between them. The CDR3 sequence: CASSYPGGPNTEAFF. The CDR3 DNA reads TGTGCCAGCAGTTACCCGGGGGGCCCGAACACTGAAGCTTTCTTT.

V is TRBV21-1 and J is TRBJ2-1; the table's D call, TRBD2, has no DNA check behind it. TRBV21-1 is a pseudogene segment. The CDR3 contains 16 residues. CDR3 coding DNA: TGTGCCAGCAGCAAAGGGGCTAGCGGGGTCCCCAATGAGCAGTTCTTC. It translates to CASSKGASGVPNEQFF.

This clone was detected a few times. The rearrangement uses TRBV6-1 and TRBJ2-7; tentative D call: TRBD1 (6 bases). CDR1 MNHNS and CDR2 SASEGT come from the germline V gene. V shed 1 base and J shed 0 bases, with 13 bases lying between them. The CDR3 is 16 amino acids. Here the CDR3 DNA reads TGTGCCAGCAGTGAAGGGGGGCTGGAGGCCTCCTACGAGCAGTACTTC. Its translation: CASSEGGLEASYEQYF.

The rearrangement joins TRBV6-5 to TRBJ1-5; TRBD1 aligns across 8 bases. Germline V gene lookup returns CDR1 MNHEY and CDR2 SVGAGI. The junction had 7 bases not matched to a gene; V was cut back by 10 bases and J by 2 bases. The CDR3 sequence is 14 residues long. CDR3 sequence reads: CATSGGVRNQPQHF. Written as DNA, the CDR3 is TGTGCCACATCAGGGGGCGTTCGCAATCAGCCCCAGCATTTT.

This clone was seen more than once but under ten times. The chain joins TRBV4-2 to TRBJ2-7; D possibly corresponds to TRBD1 (5 bases). Trimming shortened V by 0 bases and J by 2 bases, and 8 bases separated the two germline ends. Germline V gene data show CDR1 as LGHNA and CDR2 as YNFKEQ. CDR3 length: 14 residues. CDR3 loop: CASSQDKGPYEQYF. The CDR3, as DNA: TGTGCCAGCAGCCAAGATAAGGGGCCCTACGAGCAGTACTTC.

The chain combines TRBV11-2 with TRBJ1-2; the match to TRBD1 covers 9 bases. The CDR3 is 17 residues long. Germline CDR1 and CDR2: SGHAT and FQNNGV. J gave up 4 bases and V 2 bases, and 11 bases lay outside the gene matches. The CDR3 protein is CASSLWSRQGVGYGYTF. The CDR3 nucleotides read TGTGCCAGCAGCTTATGGAGCAGACAGGGGGTTGGCTATGGCTACACCTTC.

This sequence joins TRBV11-3 and TRBJ2-2, with unresolved D. From germline, CDR1 is SGHNT and CDR2 YENEEA. This CDR3 contains 16 residues. V dropped 4 bases and J dropped 5 bases, with 17 bases sitting between them. The CDR3 spells CASSSNSPVTTGELFF. The CDR3 DNA sequence: TGTGCCAGCAGCTCCAACAGCCCAGTCACGACCGGGGAGCTGTTTTTT.

This chain joins TRBV16 and TRBJ2-7; possible D gene TRBD1, 6 bases. Germline V gene sequence: CDR1 KGHSY, CDR2 FQNENV. The V and J ends lost 6 bases and 0 bases respectively, with 15 bases between them. This CDR3 has 15 amino acids. This CDR3 is CASSHGQKSSYEQYF. The CDR3 nucleotides read TGTGCCAGCAGTCACGGACAGAAGAGCTCCTACGAGCAGTACTTC.

This rearrangement joins TRBV9 to TRBJ2-7, with D perhaps TRBD1 (6 bases). Germline CDR1 and CDR2: SGDLS and YYNGEE. The CDR3 is 14 residues long. V lost 0 bases and J lost 3, with 10 bases in between. The CDR3 reads CASSVGTGLYEQYF. CDR3 sequence (DNA): TGTGCCAGCAGCGTAGGAACAGGGCTCTACGAGCAGTACTTC.

The rearrangement uses TRBV25-1 and TRBJ1-1; a possible D gene is TRBD1 (6 bases). Germline V gene sequence: CDR1 MGHDK, CDR2 SYGVNS. Trimming removed 4 bases at V and 1 base at J, with 22 bases between. The CDR3 is 18 amino acids. CDR3 region: CASSASPRQVRPNTEAFF. As DNA, the CDR3 is TGTGCCAGCAGTGCTTCACCCCGACAGGTCCGCCCGAACACTGAAGCTTTCTTT.

The rearrangement joins TRBV18 to TRBJ2-1; D gene unclear. The CDR3 runs to 14 residues. CDR1 KGHSH and CDR2 LQKENI come from the germline V gene. Trimming stripped 0 bases from V and 5 bases from J, with 8 bases between. The CDR3 nucleotides read TGTGCCAGCTCACCACCGAACGCGGACAATGAGCAGTTCTTC. Protein product: CASSPPNADNEQFF.

The sample holds a few counts of this clone. This chain connects TRBV5-1 to TRBJ2-7, with 9 bases that match TRBD2. Germline V gene lookup returns CDR1 SGHRS and CDR2 YFSETQ. The V gene end was trimmed by 2 bases and the J gene end by 2 bases; junction bases not matched to a gene: 2. CDR3 size: 14 residues. This CDR3 reads CASSLAGGTYEQYF. The CDR3 bases are TGCGCCAGCAGCTTAGCGGGAGGAACCTACGAGCAGTACTTC.

There are a few counts of this clone. The rearrangement joins TRBV10-3 to TRBJ2-7; 8 nucleotides align to TRBD1. Germline V CDR1 and CDR2: ENHRY, SYGVKD. This CDR3 has 12 amino acids. V shed 10 bases, J shed 0 bases, and the junction held 2 bases outside the gene matches. CDR3 protein: CATGTGSYEQYF. The CDR3 bases are TGTGCCACCGGGACAGGCTCCTACGAGCAGTACTTC.

The chain couples TRBV5-4 to TRBJ2-7; TRBD1 is a possible D gene (5 bases). CDR1 is SGHNT and CDR2 is YYREEE in the germline V gene (reference sequence). This CDR3 spans 16 amino acids. Trimming pared 0 bases from V and 0 bases from J, leaving 13 bases between. This chain's CDR3 is CASSLAIQGSSYEQYF. The CDR3 nucleotides are TGTGCCAGCAGCTTGGCCATCCAGGGTTCCTCCTACGAGCAGTACTTC.

The chain's CDR3 is CASSDGGGYGYTF. The DNA of the CDR3 is TGCGCCAGCAGTGATGGGGGGGGCTATGGCTACACCTTC. This chain links TRBV10-2 with TRBJ1-2, with D possibly TRBD1 on 5 matching bases. The CDR3 is 13 amino acids. Per the germline V gene, CDR1 is WSHSY and CDR2 is SAAADI. V gave up 3 bases and J gave up 4 bases, with 9 bases separating them.